These T cell receptor beta chains were read from a single sample in a study of T cell repertoires in cytomegalovirus infection. TCRdb reprocessed the reads via MiXCR and lists one record per CDR3 protein. The sample lists approximately 990,000 distinct CDR3 sequences, roughly 30% occurring once. Antigen specificity for these receptors is unknown. The material sequenced was cultured CD8+ T cells from PBMCs, taken from culture after CMV antigen stimulation. The origin of the receptors is a human donor in good health (CMV status not recorded). Some clones in this sample may be carry-over from other donors' samples. Both conserved end residues are part of each CDR3. D genes are given only for firm matches. Some rows mark clone size as missing; the rest say once, few, many or name a class of expanded clone.

v_call	d_call	clone_size	j_call	cdr3_aa	cdr3_nt
TRBV6-2/TRBV6-3	.	few	TRBJ1-1	CASIQSWGRVTEAFF	TGTGCCAGCATTCAAAGTTGGGGCAGGGTGACTGAAGCTTTCTTT
TRBV6-5	.	.	TRBJ1-1	CASSLRGGVIEAFF	TGTGCCAGCAGTTTAAGGGGGGGGGTTATTGAAGCTTTCTTT
TRBV6-5	TRBD1	.	TRBJ1-2	CASRSQGWYGYTF	TGTGCCAGCAGGTCACAGGGGTGGTATGGCTACACCTTC
TRBV10-3	TRBD1	.	TRBJ2-4	CAISFGRTGGSAKNIQYF	TGTGCCATCAGTTTTGGTAGAACAGGGGGGTCAGCCAAAAACATTCAGTACTTC
TRBV7-9	.	few	TRBJ2-5	CASSPSQGSKETQYF	TGTGCCAGCAGCCCGTCACAAGGGTCGAAGGAGACCCAGTACTTC
TRBV7-3	TRBD1	few	TRBJ2-2	CASSTSPDRASYTGELFF	TGTGCCAGCAGCACCTCCCCCGACAGGGCGTCTTACACCGGGGAGCTGTTTTTT
TRBV2	.	.	TRBJ2-2	CASQVRGSGELFF	TGTGCCTCTCAAGTGAGGGGTTCCGGGGAGCTGTTTTTT
TRBV6-6	TRBD1	.	TRBJ1-2	CANTPYSNRDSYGYTF	TGTGCCAACACTCCCTATTCCAACCGGGACAGCTATGGCTACACCTTC
TRBV6-1	.	.	TRBJ2-1	CASSGLVRGSYNEQFF	TGTGCCAGCAGTGGATTGGTTAGGGGGTCCTACAATGAGCAGTTCTTC
TRBV7-9	.	.	TRBJ1-2	CASSLGSTPLWGYTF	TGTGCCAGCAGCTTAGGATCTACCCCCCTATGGGGCTACACCTTC
TRBV20-1	.	.	TRBJ1-1	CSANRIADTEAFF	TGCAGTGCCAACAGGATAGCGGACACTGAAGCTTTCTTT
TRBV7-6	.	.	TRBJ1-1	CASSNRENAEAFF	TGTGCCAGCAGCAACAGGGAGAACGCTGAAGCTTTCTTT
TRBV4-1	TRBD1	.	TRBJ2-1	CASSQDPRTGPYNEQFF	TGCGCCAGCAGCCAAGATCCTCGGACAGGGCCCTACAATGAGCAGTTCTTC